Listed below are T cell receptor beta chains from one sample, sequenced in a study of T cell responses to AZD1222 COVID-19 vaccine. Repertoires were generated with immunoSEQ multiplex PCR, while TCRdb's copy carries only in-frame clones and drops some. Altogether about 150,000 clones are present, roughly 91% being singletons, with the ten largest covering 1.5% to 2%. This specimen was peripheral blood, taken on day 0 of AZD1222 vaccination. Every receptor here comes from an adult in good health. Both conserved end residues are part of each CDR3. The D gene is left open where the match is weak. Only some rows state a clone size, as once, few, many or a class for expanded clones.

CDR3 length	clone size	D gene	J gene	V gene	CDR3 protein	CDR3 DNA
13	once	TRBD1	TRBJ1-1	TRBV15	CATRGQGVTEAFF	TGTGCCACCAGGGGACAGGGAGTCACTGAAGCTTTCTTT
14	-	TRBD1	TRBJ1-3	TRBV19	CASSWTGSGNTIYF	TGTGCCAGTAGTTGGACAGGCTCGGGAAACACCATATATTTT
16	-	TRBD1	TRBJ2-7	TRBV18	CASSLAGTGFPYEQYF	TGTGCCAGCTCACTTGCCGGGACAGGTTTTCCCTACGAGCAGTACTTC
16	-	-	TRBJ2-7	TRBV7-6	CASSLESPRLAYEQYF	TGTGCCAGCAGCTTAGAGTCCCCCAGGCTAGCCTACGAGCAGTACTTC
12	once	-	TRBJ1-2	TRBV2	CASRGEGGGYTF	TGTGCCAGCAGGGGCGAGGGGGGTGGCTACACCTTC
18	few	TRBD2	TRBJ2-7	TRBV4-1	CASSQDWNSGGLTYEQYF	TGCGCCAGCAGCCAAGATTGGAATAGCGGGGGGTTAACCTACGAGCAGTACTTC
14	once	-	TRBJ1-1	TRBV12-5	CASGLQVTNTEAFF	TGTGCTAGTGGCCTACAGGTTACGAACACTGAAGCTTTCTTT
14	few	TRBD1	TRBJ2-7	TRBV7-8	CASSPQTGVYEQYF	TGTGCCAGCAGCCCGCAGACAGGGGTGTACGAGCAGTACTTC
13	-	-	TRBJ1-1	TRBV6-5	CASSSGTTTAAFF	TGTGCCAGCAGCTCCGGGACTACAACGGCGGCTTTCTTT
14	-	TRBD1	TRBJ1-4	TRBV6-5	CASSSGQSFRGLFF	TGTGCCAGCAGTTCGGGACAGTCCTTTCGAGGGCTGTTTTTT
18	-	TRBD2	TRBJ2-1	TRBV27	CASSLRSEAGNAYNEQFF	TGTGCCAGCAGTTTGAGAAGCGAAGCGGGGAACGCTTACAATGAGCAGTTCTTC
14	-	-	TRBJ1-1	TRBV5-1	CASSSTRDYTEAFF	TGCGCCAGCAGCTCCACCAGGGATTACACTGAAGCTTTCTTT
16	once	-	TRBJ1-6	TRBV9	CASSASMGRNNSPLHF	TGTGCCAGCAGCGCCTCTATGGGACGGAATAATTCACCCCTCCACTTT
15	-	-	TRBJ1-6	TRBV10-3	CAMLGRLGGNSPLHF	TGTGCCATGCTGGGAAGGTTAGGGGGGAATTCACCCCTCCACTTT
15	once	TRBD2	TRBJ2-1	TRBV9	CASSGREVSYNEQFF	TGTGCCAGCAGCGGCCGGGAGGTCTCCTACAATGAGCAGTTCTTC
15	-	TRBD2	TRBJ2-5	TRBV7-9	CASSLGGLARETQYF	TGTGCCAGCAGCTTGGGGGGACTAGCGAGAGAGACCCAGTACTTC
14	-	-	TRBJ1-2	TRBV9	CASTTTGVDYGYTF	TGTGCCAGCACCACTACCGGGGTGGACTATGGCTACACCTTC
13	-	-	TRBJ1-2	TRBV28	CASRWAVNYGYTF	TGTGCCAGCAGGTGGGCAGTCAACTATGGCTACACCTTC
13	once	TRBD1	TRBJ2-7	TRBV6-6	CASTRDSSYEQYF	TGTGCCAGCACCCGGGACAGCTCCTACGAGCAGTACTTC
13	once	-	TRBJ1-1	TRBV20-1	CSASASVNTEAFF	TGCAGTGCTAGTGCGTCGGTGAACACTGAAGCTTTCTTT
16	-	TRBD1	TRBJ1-4	TRBV4-1	CASSQDKRQGGEKLFF	TGCGCCAGCAGCCAAGACAAGCGACAGGGAGGAGAAAAACTGTTTTTT
15	-	TRBD2	TRBJ2-2	TRBV6-5	CASRLTSGSTGELFF	TGTGCCAGCAGGCTTACTAGCGGGAGCACCGGGGAGCTGTTTTTT
14	-	-	TRBJ1-1	TRBV19	CASSTDAGGTEAFF	TGTGCCAGTAGTACCGACGCCGGGGGCACTGAAGCTTTCTTT
15	-	-	TRBJ2-2	TRBV12-5	CASGLGQSNTGELFF	TGTGCTAGTGGTTTGGGACAATCGAACACCGGGGAGCTGTTTTTT
13	-	-	TRBJ1-1	TRBV13	CASSSTLNTEAFF	TGTGCCAGCAGCTCTACCTTGAACACTGAAGCTTTCTTT
12	-	TRBD1	TRBJ1-2	TRBV10-2	CASSAGGGGYTF	TGCGCCAGCAGTGCAGGGGGCGGCGGCTACACCTTC
11	-	-	TRBJ1-2	TRBV3-1/TRBV3-2	CASSQFYGYTF	TGTGCCAGCAGCCAATTTTATGGCTACACCTTC
15	-	-	TRBJ2-7	TRBV5-1	CASSLANGVAYEQYF	TGCGCCAGCAGCCTTGCGAATGGGGTAGCCTACGAGCAGTACTTC
13	-	-	TRBJ1-1	TRBV12-3/TRBV12-4	CASSSKENTEAFF	TGTGCCAGCAGTTCTAAAGAGAACACTGAAGCTTTCTTT
13	-	-	TRBJ1-2	TRBV2	CASRAGRSYDYTF	TGTGCCAGCAGGGCAGGGAGGTCTTACGACTACACCTTC
14	-	-	TRBJ2-1	TRBV9	CASSVSGTFNEQFF	TGTGCCAGCAGCGTATCCGGGACCTTCAATGAGCAGTTCTTC
14	few	TRBD1	TRBJ1-2	TRBV2	CASSIVQGDYGYTF	TGTGCCAGCAGTATTGTCCAGGGGGACTATGGCTACACCTTC
16	-	TRBD2	TRBJ2-1	TRBV7-6	CASSPWTSGNHNEQFF	TGTGCCAGCAGCCCGTGGACTAGCGGGAACCACAATGAGCAGTTCTTC
14	-	-	TRBJ1-6	TRBV9	CASSADSRNSPLHF	TGTGCCAGCAGCGCGGACAGCCGCAATTCACCCCTCCACTTT
9	-	-	TRBJ1-2	TRBV27	CASSRPGSF	TGTGCCAGCAGTCGGCCAGGGTCCTTC
15	-	TRBD2	TRBJ2-1	TRBV5-1	CASKVGGGPGNEQFF	TGCGCCAGCAAGGTGGGGGGAGGGCCGGGCAATGAGCAGTTCTTC
14	-	-	TRBJ1-5	TRBV5-1	CASSLDRNNQPQHF	TGCGCCAGCAGCTTGGACAGGAACAATCAGCCCCAGCATTTT
14	-	TRBD2	TRBJ2-5	TRBV7-3	CASSPSSGTETQYF	TGTGCCAGCAGCCCCTCTAGCGGGACGGAGACCCAGTACTTC